This entry is about one T cell receptor beta chain. This table comes from immunoSEQ multiplex PCR, and its TCRdb copy is limited to in-frame clones, with some not included. The repertoire has over 110,000 clones, around 90% of them found once; the top ten carry less than 9%. This entry belongs to a study of cytomegalovirus exposure and HLA in healthy donors. Germline CDR1 and CDR2: SGHKS and YYEKEE (reference sequence). CDR3 size: 13 residues. Trimming stripped 2 bases from V and 5 bases from J, with 8 bases between. The clonotype was recovered from a young man in good health and CMV-seropositive. The chain links TRBV5-5 to TRBJ1-5; the D gene is possibly TRBD1 (5 bases). Sequencing used PBMCs. CDR3: CASSFDRYQPQHF. The CDR3 DNA reads TGTGCCAGCAGCTTTGACAGATATCAGCCCCAGCATTTT. Together with reference TRBV5-5 and TRBJ1-5, the CDR3 gives the full variable domain: DAGVTQSPTHLIKTRGQQVTLRCSPISGHKSVSWYQQVLGQGPQFIFQYYEKEERGRGNFPDRFSARQFPNYSSELNVNALLLGDSALYLCASSFDRYQPQHFGDGTRLSIL.